The T cell receptor beta chain under discussion was sequenced for a study of T cells in Graves' hyperthyroidism and ophthalmopathy (dated by TCRdb to about 2019). Context from the whole study: Peripheral blood samples were taken at initial diagnosis, before any treatment was given. TCR V-J signatures able to tell the groups apart were searched for in a discovery cohort of 100 or so patients, of whom over 40 had Graves' ophthalmopathy and under 65 had stable Graves' hyperthyroidism. An independent validation cohort of around 19 hyperthyroidism patients and some 15 patients who later progressed to ophthalmopathy tested prospective prediction of ophthalmopathy. The approximately 98 discovery patients were randomly divided into training and test sets at a 7:3 ratio. Thyroid tissue and blood T-cell repertoires from six or seven Graves' hyperthyroidism patients were also compared in the study. Once sampling was done, hyperthyroidism patients were given methimazole at a starting dose of 30 mg daily, whereas ophthalmopathy patients were given high-dose intravenous methylprednisolone. The paper reports TCR Vbeta CDR3 sequencing of approximately 140 peripheral blood samples: approximately 43 ophthalmopathy, under 80 hyperthyroidism and around 17 progressor patients. The investigation overall reported the following: Most expanded thyroid clonotypes (frequency above 0.001) were also found in blood, which suggests that blood repertoires may mirror thyroid immune responses. In cross-validation, a model built on a 13 V-J signature told ophthalmopathy apart from stable hyperthyroidism with 85% to 90% sensitivity and roughly 82% specificity, and in testing the same model reached 80%/75%. In validation, the model predicted progression to ophthalmopathy with roughly 66% sensitivity and 72.22% specificity, a median of about 6 months before onset. Sample size was not statistically predetermined, and blinding of investigators to group allocation was not performed.

This clonotype was picked up many times. What this receptor recognizes is not known. Base qualities are not at hand, and no much larger clone is one base apart. Amplification of TCR beta CDR3 regions was carried out from RNA transcripts. The first round of RT-PCR for the TCR CDR3 was performed with the HTBI primer set and the Qiagen OneStep RT-PCR kit. Libraries were constructed in a second round of multiplex PCR, after which size selection and purification were carried out. The libraries were sequenced on an Illumina HiSeq2000 using paired-end 100 bp reads. On the study's bioinformatics: Raw data were processed with SOAPnuke, discarding reads with adapters, uncalled bases, mean Phred below 15, or no exact constant-primer or identifier match. COPE v1.2.5 was used to merge the high-quality paired reads, and each unique nucleotide sequence was defined as a clonotype. MiTCR v1.1 was used to align clonotypes to the IMGT TRBV, TRBD and TRBJ reference segments. The analysis included only V-J combinations with a frequency above 0.0001, which together covered around 99% of the repertoires. The TCS score was defined as F50 (clonal expansion) divided by E x V (chaos), with BLOSUM62-based TCRdist calculated between CDR3 peptides within each V-J. Welch's t-statistics and random forest reduced roughly 500 V-J features to fewer than 15, which were used in a naive Bayes classifier (R e1071). The public reads were reanalyzed by TCRdb: fastp trimming at Q25, MiXCR alignment, in-frame beta chains only. CDR3 protein duplicates are merged, each entry listing the most common genes and DNA. These V and J calls are TCRdb output, not the study's own analysis. A total of around 600,000 distinct CDR3 sequences appear in this sample, approximately 14% of them only once. Of the sample, around 7.5% is held by the ten largest clones.

Stable Graves' hyperthyroidism was defined as the absence of progression to ophthalmopathy over 18 months of follow-up. The hyperthyroidism patients were between 18 and 65 years old and newly diagnosed, with a disease duration of less than 2 months. Patients with uncontrolled infections, other autoimmune diseases, pregnancy or lactation were excluded. Clinical symptoms, serum thyroxine and TRAb, thyroid ultrasound, and orbital computed tomography formed the basis for the diagnoses. PBMCs were separated from under 12 ml of fresh peripheral blood using Ficoll-Paque density gradient centrifugation. Total RNA was extracted using Trizol reagent, and RNA quality was assessed on an Agilent 2100 Bioanalyzer. There are 13 amino acids in the CDR3, from cysteine to phenylalanine inclusive. CDR3 DNA is the only sequence kept; it has 39 bases, read in frame from the first base. Per the germline V gene, MDHEN is the CDR1 and SYDVKM is the CDR2. V is pruned by 5 bases and J by 4 bases, leaving 3 bases of the junction without a gene match.

The chain is encoded by TRBV28 joined to TRBJ1-1, with 8 central nucleotides matching TRBD1. The material sequenced was blood. This TCR was sampled from a woman aged 25 to 39 with Graves' hyperthyroidism. The CDR3 corresponds to CASSTGGITEAFF. DNA sequence: TGTGCCAGCAGTACAGGGGGGATCACTGAAGCTTTCTTT. The full variable domain, completed from the reference TRBV28 and TRBJ1-1 proteins outside the CDR3, reads DVKVTQSSRYLVKRTGEKVFLECVQDMDHENMFWYRQDPGLGLRLIYFSYDVKMKEKGDIPEGYSVSREKKERFSLILESASTNQTSMYLCASSTGGITEAFFGQGTRLTVV.